One sample yielded the 30 T cell receptor beta chains listed below, sequenced in a study of vaccination effects on CD4 cells after COVID-19. Libraries were prepared by immunoSEQ multiplex PCR; TCRdb keeps only in-frame clonotypes and omits some of them. The sample has more than 20,000 clones, around three quarters seen once. Their target antigens are unknown. Within the ViraFEST assay, antigen-specific CD4+ T cells underwent expansion with viral peptide pools prior to sequencing. On day 10 of culture, CD4+ T cells were separated out. None of these healthy vaccinees had been infected with SARS-CoV-2 before vaccination. This sample comprised CD4+ T cells from PBMCs cultured with HCoV-NL63 spike peptides, obtained before COVID-19 vaccination. The receptor set was obtained from a human donor who received a COVID-19 vaccine.

The chain couples TRBV5-1 to TRBJ2-3; 7 bases agree with TRBD2. V shed 2 bases, J shed 3 bases, and the junction held 6 bases outside the gene matches. Looked up from germline, CDR1 is SGHRS and CDR2 is YFSETQ. The CDR3 sequence is 15 residues long. The CDR3 protein is CASSLAGIGTDTQYF. Here the CDR3 DNA reads TGCGCCAGCAGCTTAGCGGGAATTGGAACAGATACGCAGTATTTT.

The rearrangement uses TRBV19 and TRBJ1-2; unclear D gene. Germline V gives CDR1 LNHDA, CDR2 SQIVND (reference sequence). V was shortened by 5 bases and J by 2 bases, with 9 bases between the two germline ends. The CDR3 totals 13 residues. This chain's CDR3 is CASSLLTNYGYTF. The CDR3 region has the DNA TGTGCCAGTAGTCTCCTCACAAACTATGGCTACACCTTC.

V and J are TRBV24-1 and TRBJ1-2; D perhaps matches TRBD1 (5 bases). Germline CDR1 and CDR2: KGHDR and SFDVKD. The CDR3 sequence is 13 residues long. The V gene lost 5 bases and the J gene lost 2 bases, with 8 bases spanning the gap. CDR3 bases: TGTGCCACCAGTGGGGACTGGAACTATGGCTACACCTTC. Its protein is CATSGDWNYGYTF.

V and J are TRBV27 and TRBJ2-2; D possibly corresponds to TRBD1 (5 bases). Germline V gene sequence: CDR1 MNHEY, CDR2 SMNVEV (reference sequence). V was shortened by 6 bases and J by 5 bases, with 16 bases between the two germline ends. The CDR3 has 15 residues. CDR3 nucleotide sequence: TGTGCCAGCAGAAGGGGTCAAGGGCGGACCGGGGAGCTGTTTTTT. It codes for CASRRGQGRTGELFF.

V usage is TRBV5-4 and J usage is TRBJ1-6; 7 positions match TRBD1. Germline V gene sequence: CDR1 SGHNT, CDR2 YYREEE (reference sequence). V lost 3 bases to trimming and J lost 10 bases; unmatched junction nucleotides: 16. The CDR3 totals 17 residues. The CDR3 here is CASSSDREGYNASPLHF. CDR3 nucleotide sequence: TGTGCCAGCAGCTCCGACAGGGAGGGATACAACGCCTCACCCCTCCACTTT.

The V call is TRBV5-1, the J call TRBJ1-1, with TRBD1 matching 8 bases. Trimming removed 5 bases from V and 1 base from J; junction bases left unmatched: 4. There are 14 residues in the CDR3. Per the germline V gene, CDR1 is SGHRS and CDR2 is YFSETQ. The CDR3 spells CASRSGQANTEAFF. DNA for the CDR3: TGCGCCAGCAGATCGGGACAGGCGAACACTGAAGCTTTCTTT. Looking up the rest from reference TRBV5-1 and TRBJ1-1 gives the full variable domain: KAGVTQTPRYLIKTRGQQVTLSCSPISGHRSVSWYQQTPGQGLQFLFEYFSETQRNKGNFPGRFSGRQFSNSRSEMNVSTLELGDSALYLCASRSGQANTEAFFGQGTRLTVV.

The V and J genes are TRBV10-3 and TRBJ2-3, with TRBD2 matching 7 bases. The V segment lost 10 bases and the J segment 0 bases; nucleotides outside the gene matches: 7. The CDR3 is 14 amino acids. CDR1 is ENHRY and CDR2 is SYGVKD in the germline V gene. The CDR3 loop is CATSSGTSTDTQYF. CDR3 nucleotides: TGTGCCACCTCAAGCGGGACTAGCACAGATACGCAGTATTTT.

This clone appeared a single time. J is TRBJ2-7 and V is TRBV18, with a weak D call TRBD2 (6 bases). Germline CDR1 reads KGHSH; CDR2 reads LQKENI. V was clipped by 2 bases and J by 5 bases, with 19 bases between them. The CDR3 contains 16 residues. DNA for the CDR3: TGTGCCAGCTCACCAGTCGCGACTAGTCTTAGAGACGAGCAGTACTTC. This translates into CASSPVATSLRDEQYF.

The chain joins TRBV5-1 to TRBJ1-5; possibly TRBD1 for D (5 bases). Trimming stripped 3 bases from V and 5 bases from J, with 12 bases between. The CDR3 has 14 amino acids. In germline, CDR1 is SGHRS, CDR2 YFSETQ. CDR3 nucleotides: TGCGCCAGCAGCTCTCAGGGTGGCGATCAGCCCCAGCATTTT. Its translation is CASSSQGGDQPQHF.

There are a few counts of this clone. The V and J genes are TRBV4-1 and TRBJ1-5; D gene unclear. Germline V gives CDR1 MGHRA, CDR2 YSYEKL. The length of the CDR3 is 16 residues. Trimming removed 1 base at V and 4 bases at J, with 14 bases between. The CDR3 coding sequence is TGCGCCAGCAGCCAAGCGAGGGCTGGGGAGAATCAGCCCCAGCATTTT. Its protein product is CASSQARAGENQPQHF.

The CDR3 bases are TGTGCCAGCAGCTTGGAAGGGACGGGCGAAAAACTGTTTTTT. Translation gives CASSLEGTGEKLFF. V and J are TRBV5-8 and TRBJ1-4; tentatively, D is TRBD1 (5 bases). Trimming shortened V by 0 bases and J by 8 bases, and 11 bases separated the two germline ends. Germline CDR1 SGHTS, CDR2 YDEGEE. The CDR3 totals 14 residues.

The chain uses TRBV18 and TRBJ2-1; D is undetermined. CDR1 and CDR2 (germline): KGHSH, LQKENI. The CDR3 has 16 amino acids. The V end lost 3 bases, the J end lost 0 bases, and 12 bases lay between the germline ends. CDR3 sequence: CASSPPSGFSYNEQFF. As DNA, the CDR3 is TGTGCCAGCTCACCTCCCTCCGGTTTCTCCTACAATGAGCAGTTCTTC.

J is TRBJ1-6 and V is TRBV14; TRBD1 might be the D (6 bases). Germline values: CDR1 SGHDN, CDR2 FVKESK. The CDR3 length is 15 residues. The V and J ends lost 0 bases and 10 bases respectively, with 13 bases between them. The CDR3 reads CASSQDGGRVSPLHF. In nucleotides, the CDR3 is TGTGCCAGCAGCCAAGACGGGGGGCGCGTCTCACCCCTCCACTTT.

This clone has a single count. This chain joins TRBV19 and TRBJ1-1; D is unresolved. This CDR3 is built from 13 residues. Trimming took 3 bases from V and 1 from J, leaving 6 bases between them. Germline V gene lookup returns CDR1 LNHDA and CDR2 SQIVND (reference sequence). CDR3 DNA sequence: TGTGCCAGTAGTATGAGGCCGAACACTGAAGCTTTCTTT. Translation: CASSMRPNTEAFF.

V and J are TRBV7-2 and TRBJ2-5, with 8 positions matching TRBD2. After removal of 2 bases from V and 2 bases from J, the junction contained 10 bases not matched to a gene. This CDR3 region has 17 residues. Looked up from germline, CDR1 is SGHTA and CDR2 is FQGNSA. The CDR3 sequence is CASSLMGLVPRQETQYF. The CDR3 DNA sequence: TGTGCCAGCAGCTTAATGGGACTAGTTCCTCGGCAAGAGACCCAGTACTTC.

This clone came up a few times. J is TRBJ1-2 and V is TRBV5-1; 9 nucleotides line up with TRBD1. Germline V gene lookup returns CDR1 SGHRS and CDR2 YFSETQ. V trimming: 0 bases; J trimming: 5 bases; junction bases outside the gene matches: 5. The CDR3 is made up of 15 amino acids. For the CDR3, the DNA is TGCGCCAGCAGCTTGGGTGACAGGGGGATATATGGCTACACCTTC. It encodes CASSLGDRGIYGYTF.

V gene TRBV29-1 combines with J gene TRBJ1-5; 7 nucleotides match TRBD1. The CDR3 runs 14 residues. The germline CDR1 and CDR2 sequences are SQVTM and ANQGSEA. V lost 3 bases, J lost 3 bases, and 5 bases stayed unmatched. This chain's CDR3 is CSVEEGTDNQPQHF. CDR3 coding DNA: TGCAGCGTTGAGGAGGGGACAGACAATCAGCCCCAGCATTTT.

V usage is TRBV7-9 and J usage is TRBJ1-3; D not resolved. Per germline, CDR1 SEHNR and CDR2 FQNEAQ (reference sequence). The CDR3 is 15 amino acids. Trimming took off 1 base at V and 0 bases at J, with 7 bases between the two ends. DNA of the CDR3: TGTGCCAGCAGCTTAGAGTTGTACTCTGGAAACACCATATATTTT. This codes for CASSLELYSGNTIYF.

This chain uses TRBV18 with TRBJ2-7; TRBD2 matches at 12 bases. CDR3 length: 19 residues. The V gene end was trimmed by 3 bases and the J gene end by 0 bases; junction bases not matched to a gene: 12. CDR1 and CDR2 (germline): KGHSH, LQKENI. This chain's CDR3 is CASSPVPGTSGRPSYEQYF. The CDR3 DNA reads as TGTGCCAGCTCACCGGTACCAGGGACTAGCGGGCGACCCTCCTACGAGCAGTACTTC.

This chain connects TRBV18 to TRBJ2-7; 7 bases agree with TRBD1. V lost 6 bases, J lost 0 bases, and 8 bases stayed unmatched. The CDR3 is made up of 15 amino acids. Germline values: CDR1 KGHSH, CDR2 LQKENI. DNA of the CDR3: TGTGCCAGCTCGGACCGGGACAGAACCTCCTACGAGCAGTACTTC. Amino acid sequence: CASSDRDRTSYEQYF.

This clone was picked up a small number of times. The V and J genes are TRBV27 and TRBJ2-2; 11 nucleotides match TRBD1. V lost 6 bases to trimming and J lost 5 bases; unmatched junction nucleotides: 5. From germline, CDR1 is MNHEY and CDR2 SMNVEV (reference sequence). This CDR3 has 15 residues. The CDR3 nucleotides read TGTGCCAGCAGAAGGACAGGGGGCAGGACCGGGGAGCTGTTTTTT. Its protein product is CASRRTGGRTGELFF.

The chain joins TRBV4-1 to TRBJ2-5, with 13 bases lining up with TRBD2. J lost 5 bases, V lost 1 base, and 7 bases had no gene match. Germline CDR1 MGHRA, CDR2 YSYEKL. The CDR3 loop spans 17 amino acids. The DNA of the CDR3 is TGCGCCAGCAGCCAAGCCTCGACTAGCGGGGGGTTTGAGACCCAGTACTTC. Translation gives CASSQASTSGGFETQYF.

The V gene is TRBV9, the J gene TRBJ2-7; 7 bases are shared with TRBD2. Germline CDR1 and CDR2: SGDLS and YYNGEE. This CDR3 has 16 residues. V dropped 0 bases and J dropped 0; count of bases not matched to a gene: 6. CDR3 in amino acids: CASSVGASGYSYEQYF. The CDR3 nucleotides read TGTGCCAGCAGCGTAGGCGCTAGCGGATACTCCTACGAGCAGTACTTC.

A few counts support this clone. The rearrangement uses TRBV7-9 and TRBJ1-2; D is possibly TRBD1 (5 bases). CDR1 and CDR2 (germline): SEHNR, FQNEAQ (reference sequence). V was trimmed by 5 bases and J by 1 base, leaving 17 bases between them. This CDR3 region has 16 residues. In DNA form, the CDR3 reads TGTGCCAGCAGCACCCGGGTCAGGGACCATAACTATGGCTACACCTTC. This translates into CASSTRVRDHNYGYTF.

V usage is TRBV27 and J usage is TRBJ1-2, with D unclear. Germline CDR1 is MNHEY and CDR2 is SMNVEV (reference sequence). CDR3 length: 14 residues. Trimming took 0 bases from V and 2 from J, leaving 7 bases between them. CDR3 protein: CASSLSRGNYGYTF. CDR3 DNA: TGTGCCAGCAGTTTATCGCGAGGGAACTATGGCTACACCTTC.

This clone was detected a few times. The J gene is TRBJ1-2, the V gene TRBV6-6; 7 nucleotides agree with TRBD1. Germline V lookup: CDR1 MNHNY, CDR2 SVGAGI (reference sequence). This CDR3 comprises 13 residues. Trimming cost V 7 bases and J 3 bases; bases outside gene matches: 5. In DNA form, the CDR3 reads TGTGCCAGCACTGCACAGGGGCACTATGGCTACACCTTC. It specifies CASTAQGHYGYTF.

V gene TRBV7-2 combines with J gene TRBJ2-3, with TRBD1 matching over 8 bases. The J segment lost 3 bases and the V segment lost 1 base, leaving 3 bases of the junction unmatched. This CDR3 contains 15 residues. Germline-derived CDR1 and CDR2 are SGHTA and FQGNSA. The CDR3 protein is CASSLGTGTTDTQYF. The CDR3 region has the DNA TGTGCCAGCAGCTTAGGGACAGGGACTACAGATACGCAGTATTTT.

CDR3 in amino acids: CASSLEGPSNYGYTF. The DNA of the CDR3 is TGTGCCAGCAGCTTGGAGGGGCCATCTAACTATGGCTACACCTTC. The chain carries TRBV5-4 and TRBJ1-2, with D perhaps TRBD1 (5 bases). Trimming took off 0 bases at V and 0 bases at J, with 9 bases between the two ends. The CDR3 consists of 15 residues. CDR1 SGHNT and CDR2 YYREEE come from the germline V gene (reference sequence).

The rearrangement joins TRBV7-2 to TRBJ2-1; TRBD1 or TRBD2 may be the D gene (6 bases each). V was cut by 3 bases and J by 9 bases, with 24 bases left in between. There are 17 residues in the CDR3. Germline V CDR1 and CDR2: SGHTA, FQGNSA. CDR3 DNA sequence: TGTGCCAGCAGCTTTATAGGGTGGGACATCCCCGGGGGTGAGCAGTTCTTC. It yields the protein CASSFIGWDIPGGEQFF.

This chain connects TRBV5-1 to TRBJ2-7; 9 bases line up with TRBD1. V gave up 6 bases and J gave up 4 bases; unmatched junction bases: 8. The CDR3 runs 14 residues. Germline-derived CDR1 and CDR2 are SGHRS and YFSETQ. For the CDR3, the DNA is TGCGCCAGCAAAGGGGGACAGGGAGTATACGAGCAGTACTTC. Its protein is CASKGGQGVYEQYF.